One sample yielded the 23 T cell receptor beta chains listed below, sequenced in a study of identical twins. TCRdb called the 5' RACE reads again in MiXCR, with one record for every CDR3 protein. The sample yields some 330,000 distinct CDR3 sequences, 8.5% to 10% seen once. The sequencing input was naive T cells sorted from blood. The receptors were sampled from a woman aged 45-60 years in good health.

In its sample, this clonotype was seen many times. The J gene is TRBJ2-5, the V gene TRBV5-1; D gene unclear. The CDR3 consists of 13 residues. Trimming shortened V by 4 bases and J by 2 bases, and 9 bases separated the two germline ends. CDR1 is SGHRS, CDR2 YFSETQ, per germline. This chain's CDR3 is CASSIQNQETQYF. DNA of the CDR3: TGCGCCAGCAGCATCCAGAATCAAGAGACCCAGTACTTC.

The gene calls are TRBV14 and TRBJ2-3; 7 bases fit TRBD2. The V and J ends lost 0 bases and 4 bases, in that order; junction bases with no gene match: 7. This CDR3 has 16 residues. Germline V gene sequence: CDR1 SGHDN, CDR2 FVKESK. The CDR3 DNA follows: TGTGCCAGCAGCCAAGATCCTCAGCGGGACCCAGATACGCAGTATTTT. This codes for CASSQDPQRDPDTQYF.

In its sample, this clonotype was seen a few times. V gene TRBV4-1 combines with J gene TRBJ2-7, with 10 positions matching TRBD2. This CDR3 contains 15 residues. V gave up 1 base and J gave up 7 bases; unmatched junction bases: 7. Germline V lookup: CDR1 MGHRA, CDR2 YSYEKL. CDR3 DNA sequence: TGCGCCAGCAGCCAAGCAGCGGGAGGGCAAAGGGAGCAGTACGTC. Translation: CASSQAAGGQREQYV.

The table lists this clonotype with many counts. The chain joins TRBV15 to TRBJ2-1; 7 bases are a match to TRBD2. CDR3 length: 16 residues. V lost 5 bases to trimming and J lost 0 bases; unmatched junction nucleotides: 7. The germline V gene encodes CDR1 LNHNV and CDR2 YYDKDF (reference sequence). Here the CDR3 reads CATSRDYPSSYNEQFF. The DNA for the CDR3 is TGTGCCACCAGCCGGGACTACCCGAGCTCCTACAATGAGCAGTTCTTC.

This clonotype occurred a few times. The rearrangement joins TRBV29-1 to TRBJ2-5, with 8 bases lining up with TRBD2. CDR3 length: 15 amino acids. V lost 0 bases to trimming and J lost 2 bases; unmatched junction nucleotides: 5. Germline V CDR1 and CDR2: SQVTM, ANQGSEA. CDR3: CSVEDGRGGQETQYF. The CDR3, as DNA: TGCAGCGTTGAAGATGGTCGGGGGGGTCAAGAGACCCAGTACTTC.

This clonotype was seen repeatedly, ten times or more. V usage is TRBV24-1 and J usage is TRBJ2-2; D is uncertain. Trimming stripped 3 bases from V and 7 bases from J, with 14 bases between. CDR1 and CDR2 from the germline V gene are KGHDR and SFDVKD. There are 15 residues in the CDR3. CDR3 sequence reads: CATSDTKGNSGELFF. CDR3 nucleotide sequence: TGTGCCACCAGTGATACCAAGGGTAATAGCGGGGAGCTGTTTTTT.

This clonotype was picked up many times. V and J are TRBV20-1 and TRBJ2-1; no clear D gene. Germline V gene data show CDR1 as DFQATT and CDR2 as SNEGSKA (reference sequence). Trimming took 1 base from V and 6 from J, leaving 10 bases between them. The CDR3 sequence is 13 residues long. This CDR3 reads CSARGENPNEQFF. For the CDR3, the DNA is TGCAGTGCTAGAGGAGAGAATCCCAATGAGCAGTTCTTC.

J is TRBJ2-3 and V is TRBV7-9, with a tentative D call TRBD2 (6 bases). Trimming shortened V by 5 bases and J by 2 bases, and 17 bases separated the two germline ends. CDR1 and CDR2 (germline): SEHNR, FQNEAQ (reference sequence). The CDR3 covers 16 residues. The CDR3 region is CASSMSALADTDTQYF. CDR3 DNA: TGTGCCAGCAGCATGAGCGCACTAGCCGACACAGATACGCAGTATTTT.

The rearrangement joins TRBV30 to TRBJ2-1; D uncertain. Germline V CDR1 and CDR2: GTSNPN, SVGIG (reference sequence). V was shortened by 7 bases and J by 8 bases, with 15 bases between the two germline ends. There are 12 residues in the CDR3. CDR3 nucleotide sequence: TGTGCCTCCTCCAAGGGTATCGATGAGCAGTTCTTC. This codes for CASSKGIDEQFF.

This clonotype was counted at least ten times. This chain connects TRBV6-5 to TRBJ1-1; a possible D gene is TRBD1 (6 bases). Germline CDR1 reads MNHEY; CDR2 reads SVGAGI. The V end was cut by 8 bases, the J end by 3 bases, with 22 bases between. This CDR3 is 16 amino acids long. The CDR3: CASELTGPSPYTEAFF. In DNA, the CDR3 is TGTGCCAGCGAACTGACAGGTCCGTCCCCTTACACTGAAGCTTTCTTT.

This clonotype has a count of ten or more. J is TRBJ2-1 and V is TRBV12-3 or TRBV12-4, with D maybe TRBD1 (5 bases). V was trimmed by 2 bases and J by 10 bases, leaving 12 bases between them. CDR3 length equals 13 residues. The CDR3 loop is CASSLSRAGEQFF. The CDR3, as DNA: TGTGCCAGCAGTTTAAGTCGTGCAGGGGAGCAGTTCTTC.

This clonotype turned up a few times. The chain is built from TRBV5-1 and TRBJ2-4; TRBD1 matches 7 bases. This CDR3 has 16 residues. After removal of 4 bases from V and 1 base from J, the junction contained 8 bases not matched to a gene. Germline-derived CDR1 and CDR2 are SGHRS and YFSETQ. CDR3 coding DNA: TGCGCCAGCAGCCCGTGGGACAGAGACGCCAAAAACATTCAGTACTTC. It codes for CASSPWDRDAKNIQYF.

This clonotype was counted many times. The chain carries TRBV12-3 or TRBV12-4 and TRBJ2-1; D gene unclear. Deletions cut 7 bases from V and 1 base from J, with 8 bases between. CDR3 length: 13 residues. This CDR3 is CASKPGSYNEQFF. The CDR3 DNA sequence: TGTGCCAGCAAGCCGGGTTCCTACAATGAGCAGTTCTTC.

This clonotype was recorded a few times. The chain is built from TRBV3-1 and TRBJ2-3, with TRBD2 matching 12 bases. Germline V gene lookup returns CDR1 LGHDT and CDR2 YNNKEL (reference sequence). The CDR3 runs to 16 residues. V was clipped by 6 bases and J by 2 bases; unmatched bases: 6. The CDR3 coding sequence is TGTGCCAGCAGACTGACTAGCGGGAGTATCACAGATACGCAGTATTTT. Encoded protein: CASRLTSGSITDTQYF.

This clonotype was seen more than once but under ten times. V and J are TRBV3-1 and TRBJ2-1; a weak D match, TRBD2 (5 bases). The germline gives CDR1 LGHDT, CDR2 YNNKEL (reference sequence). The ends were cut back, 4 bases at V and 6 bases at J, with 16 bases in the middle. The CDR3 runs 15 residues. The CDR3 coding sequence is TGTGCCAGCAGCCGAGGGAGACTTCGGATCAATGAGCAGTTCTTC. Protein sequence: CASSRGRLRINEQFF.

This clonotype was seen more than once but under ten times. V gene TRBV5-5 combines with J gene TRBJ1-6, with D unclear. The CDR3 has 15 amino acids. Trimming stripped 0 bases from V and 3 bases from J, with 7 bases between. CDR1 and CDR2 from the germline V gene are SGHKS and YYEKEE (reference sequence). Written as DNA, the CDR3 is TGTGCCAGCAGCTTGGACGGCGTCTATAATTCACCCCTCCACTTT. This gives the protein CASSLDGVYNSPLHF. Together with reference TRBV5-5 and TRBJ1-6, the CDR3 gives the full variable domain: DAGVTQSPTHLIKTRGQQVTLRCSPISGHKSVSWYQQVLGQGPQFIFQYYEKEERGRGNFPDRFSARQFPNYSSELNVNALLLGDSALYLCASSLDGVYNSPLHFGNGTRLTVT.

The chain is built from TRBV19 and TRBJ1-5, with D unclear. CDR1 and CDR2 (germline): LNHDA, SQIVND (reference sequence). There are 12 residues in the CDR3. V lost 8 bases and J 5 bases, leaving 10 bases between the germline ends. CDR3 DNA: TGTGCCAGTCGGCGTCAGGATCAGCCCCAGCATTTT. Translation gives CASRRQDQPQHF.

This clonotype was detected many times. V is TRBV4-1 and J is TRBJ1-2; no clear D. V lost 4 bases and J lost 8, with 14 bases in between. The CDR3 totals 13 residues. CDR1 and CDR2 from the germline V gene are MGHRA and YSYEKL. CDR3: CASSPSGNLGYTF. The CDR3 nucleotides are TGCGCCAGCAGCCCATCGGGAAACTTGGGCTACACCTTC.

This clonotype was seen at least ten times. The CDR3, as DNA: TGCGCCAGCAGTCCCGAAGGGGGTCAGCCCCAGCATTTT. Amino acids: CASSPEGGQPQHF. This chain connects TRBV4-1 to TRBJ1-5, with D possibly being TRBD1 (6 bases). The V and J ends lost 6 bases and 6 bases respectively, with 12 bases between them. CDR3 length: 13 amino acids. Germline values: CDR1 MGHRA, CDR2 YSYEKL.

Of note for this clonotype: The junction departs from germline at one end; a sequencing error may be responsible. V and J are TRBV7-2 and TRBJ2-2; 9 bases fit TRBD2. The CDR3 consists of 15 residues. From germline, CDR1 is SGHTA and CDR2 FQGNSA. CDR3 sequence reads: CASGLAAGGTGELFF. The CDR3 DNA is TGTGCCAGCGGCTTGGCAGCGGGGGGAACCGGGGAGCTGTTTTTT. Based on the CDR3 plus reference TRBV7-2 and TRBJ2-2, the full variable domain is GAGVSQSPSNKVTEKGKDVELRCDPISGHTALYWYRQSLGQGLEFLIYFQGNSAPDKSGLPSDRFSAERTGGSVSTLTIQRTQQEDSAVYLCASGLAAGGTGELFFGEGSRLTVL.

This clonotype was detected only a few times. J is TRBJ1-1 and V is TRBV5-1; D is ambiguous. CDR1 and CDR2 from the germline V gene are SGHRS and YFSETQ. With 0 bases removed from V and 7 bases from J, the gap between germline ends came to 10 bases. The CDR3 contains 13 residues. CDR3 nucleotides: TGCGCCAGCAGCTTGGGAGGATTTGGTGAAGCTTTCTTT. Residues: CASSLGGFGEAFF.

This clonotype was observed at least ten times. This sequence joins TRBV5-1 and TRBJ2-2; 10 bases agree with TRBD2. V lost 3 bases, J lost 2 bases, and 4 bases stayed unmatched. This CDR3 spans 16 amino acids. Germline values: CDR1 SGHRS, CDR2 YFSETQ. The CDR3 DNA sequence: TGCGCCAGCAGCTGGGGGACTAGCGCCAACACCGGGGAGCTGTTTTTT. It is translated as CASSWGTSANTGELFF.

This clonotype has only a few counts. CDR3 amino acids: CASSQGAEGYTGELFF. The CDR3, as DNA: TGTGCCAGCAGCCAGGGGGCCGAGGGCTACACCGGGGAGCTGTTTTTT. The chain employs TRBV7-9 and TRBJ2-2; 8 nucleotides match TRBD1. Unmatched junction bases numbered 8, after V lost 5 bases and J lost 3 bases. Germline CDR1 and CDR2: SEHNR and FQNEAQ (reference sequence). CDR3 size: 16 residues.